The clone carrying this T cell receptor (beta chain) appeared a single time. This entry comes from a study of T cells in Graves' hyperthyroidism and ophthalmopathy. The source of the PBMCs was 8 to 10 ml of fresh peripheral blood. Trimming took off 8 bases at V and 2 bases at J, with 12 bases between the two ends. Germline V gives CDR1 SQVTM, CDR2 ANQGSEA. The CDR3 has 12 residues. Amplification yielded TCR beta CDR3 regions, with RNA transcripts as the source. The study used the HTBI primer set for a first-round RT-PCR of the TCR CDR3. TCRdb reanalysed the multiplex PCR reads using MiXCR and keeps one entry per CDR3 protein. Of roughly 700,000 distinct CDR3 sequences in the sample, 30% to 40% are singletons; the top ten hold less than 40%.

The chain links TRBV29-1 to TRBJ1-1; the D gene is possibly TRBD1 (6 bases). The sequenced material came from blood. The clonotype originates from a woman aged 40-49 years with Graves' hyperthyroidism. The chain's CDR3 is CSQSQGNTEAFF. DNA for the CDR3: TGCAGCCAATCACAGGGTAACACTGAAGCTTTCTTT. Based on the CDR3 plus reference TRBV29-1 and TRBJ1-1, the full variable domain is SAVISQKPSRDICQRGTSLTIQCQVDSQVTMMFWYRQQPGQSLTLIATANQGSEATYESGFVIDKFPISRPNLTFSTLTVSNMSPEDSSIYLCSQSQGNTEAFFGQGTRLTVV.